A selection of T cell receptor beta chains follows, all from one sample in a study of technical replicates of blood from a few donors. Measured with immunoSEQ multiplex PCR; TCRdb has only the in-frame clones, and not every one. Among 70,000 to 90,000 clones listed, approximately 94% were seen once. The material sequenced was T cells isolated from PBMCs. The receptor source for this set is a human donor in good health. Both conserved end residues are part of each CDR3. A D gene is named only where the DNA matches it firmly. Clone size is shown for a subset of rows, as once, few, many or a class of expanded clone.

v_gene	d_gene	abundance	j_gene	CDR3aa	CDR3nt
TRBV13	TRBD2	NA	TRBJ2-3	CASSFPGGGTDTQYF	TGTGCCAGCAGCTTCCCGGGAGGGGGCACAGATACGCAGTATTTT
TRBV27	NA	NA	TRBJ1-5	CASWPFSYSNQPQHF	TGTGCCAGCTGGCCATTTTCTTATAGCAATCAGCCCCAGCATTTT
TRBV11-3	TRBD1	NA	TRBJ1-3	CASSLPRQGGNTIYF	TGTGCCAGCAGCTTGCCTAGACAGGGAGGAAACACCATATATTTT
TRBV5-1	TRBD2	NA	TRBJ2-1	CASSLGAGGFDEQFF	TGCGCCAGCAGCTTGGGGGCGGGAGGGTTCGATGAGCAGTTCTTC
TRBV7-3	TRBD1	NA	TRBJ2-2	CASSLQGLTGELFF	TGTGCCAGCAGCCTACAGGGGTTAACCGGGGAGCTGTTTTTT
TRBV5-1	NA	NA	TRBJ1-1	CASSSRILAEAFF	TGCGCCAGCAGCTCCAGGATTTTAGCTGAAGCTTTCTTT
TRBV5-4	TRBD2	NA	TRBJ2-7	CASSLQREVIYEQYF	TGTGCCAGCAGCTTGCAGCGGGAGGTCATCTACGAGCAGTACTTC
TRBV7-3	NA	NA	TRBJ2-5	CASSQTRLETQYF	TGTGCCAGCAGCCAAACTAGACTGGAGACCCAGTACTTC
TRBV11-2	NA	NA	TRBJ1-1	CASSFVRPEAFF	TGTGCCAGCAGCTTTGTGAGGCCTGAAGCTTTCTTT
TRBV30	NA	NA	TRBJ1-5	CAWSGGSNQPQHF	TGTGCTTGGAGTGGAGGGAGCAATCAGCCCCAGCATTTT
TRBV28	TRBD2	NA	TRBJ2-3	CASSAERELVDTQYF	TGTGCCAGCAGTGCCGAGCGGGAGCTGGTAGATACGCAGTATTTT
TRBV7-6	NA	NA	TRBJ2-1	CASSKLSSSYNEQFF	TGTGCCAGCAGTAAACTTAGCAGCTCCTACAATGAGCAGTTCTTC
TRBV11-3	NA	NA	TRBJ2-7	CASSSTESSYEQYF	TGTGCCAGCAGCTCGACTGAGAGCTCCTACGAGCAGTACTTC
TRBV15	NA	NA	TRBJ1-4	CATSRDREGLEKLFF	TGTGCCACCAGCAGAGATAGGGAGGGCCTTGAAAAACTGTTTTTT
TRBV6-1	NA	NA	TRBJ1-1	CASTVYSYEAFF	TGTGCCAGCACCGTGTACAGTTATGAAGCTTTCTTT
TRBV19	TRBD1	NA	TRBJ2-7	CASSIDLQGPGQGPYEQYF	TGTGCCAGTAGTATAGATCTTCAGGGGCCGGGACAGGGGCCCTACGAGCAGTACTTC
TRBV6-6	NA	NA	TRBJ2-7	CASSYRKTSSYEQYF	TGTGCCAGCAGTTACCGTAAAACTAGCTCCTACGAGCAGTACTTC
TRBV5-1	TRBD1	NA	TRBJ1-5	CASSRDRDQPQHF	TGCGCCAGCAGTAGGGACAGGGATCAGCCCCAGCATTTT
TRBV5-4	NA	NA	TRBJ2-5	CASNRDQETQYF	TGTGCCAGCAACAGGGACCAAGAGACCCAGTACTTC
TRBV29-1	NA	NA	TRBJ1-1	CSVEEARAGEAFF	TGCAGCGTTGAAGAGGCGCGAGCGGGTGAAGCTTTCTTT
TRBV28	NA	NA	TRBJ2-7	CASSFTPGQSYEQYF	TGTGCCAGCAGTTTTACCCCAGGGCAAAGCTACGAGCAGTACTTC
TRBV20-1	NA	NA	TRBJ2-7	CSARQGYEQYF	TGCAGTGCTAGACAGGGCTACGAGCAGTACTTC
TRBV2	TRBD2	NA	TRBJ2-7	CASSSQQTPYGEGSYEQYF	TGTGCCAGCAGTTCGCAACAAACCCCCTACGGGGAGGGCTCCTACGAGCAGTACTTC
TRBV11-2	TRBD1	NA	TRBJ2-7	CASSFRDSPPNEQYF	TGTGCCAGCAGCTTCCGGGACAGTCCGCCCAACGAGCAGTACTTC
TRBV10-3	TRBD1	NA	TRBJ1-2	CAISGTGAVDGYTF	TGTGCCATCAGTGGGACAGGTGCGGTCGATGGCTACACCTTC
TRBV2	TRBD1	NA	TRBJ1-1	CASSASLDRGSSSEAFF	TGTGCCAGCAGCGCTAGCTTGGACAGGGGAAGTAGCTCTGAAGCTTTCTTT
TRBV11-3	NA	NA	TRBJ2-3	CASSPGLPDTQYF	TGTGCCAGCAGCCCAGGACTCCCAGATACGCAGTATTTT
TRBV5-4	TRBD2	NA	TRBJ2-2	CASSLSPILAEPSGELFF	TGTGCCAGCAGCTTGTCCCCAATCCTAGCGGAGCCCTCCGGGGAGCTGTTTTTT
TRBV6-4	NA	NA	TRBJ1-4	CASPCSRGSSGLFF	TGTGCCAGCCCCTGTTCCAGGGGAAGTAGTGGGCTGTTTTTT
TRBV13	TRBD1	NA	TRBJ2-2	CASSLVSSGGANTGELFF	TGTGCCAGCAGCTTAGTGTCCTCAGGGGGCGCGAACACCGGGGAGCTGTTTTTT
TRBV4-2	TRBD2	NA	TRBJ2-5	CASSQDILAGGGETQYF	TGTGCCAGCAGCCAGGATATCCTAGCGGGAGGGGGGGAGACCCAGTACTTC
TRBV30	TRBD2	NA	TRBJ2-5	CAWVPGLAAQTQYF	TGTGCCTGGGTACCGGGACTAGCCGCACAGACCCAGTACTTC
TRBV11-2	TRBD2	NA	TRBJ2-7	CASSSGTTLYEQYF	TGTGCCAGCAGCTCCGGGACTACGCTCTACGAGCAGTACTTC
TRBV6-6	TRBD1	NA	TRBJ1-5	CASSLGQGRKPQHF	TGTGCCAGCAGTTTAGGACAGGGGAGGAAGCCCCAGCATTTT
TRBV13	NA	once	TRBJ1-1	CASSFGLVNTEAFF	TGTGCCAGCAGCTTCGGTCTGGTGAACACTGAAGCTTTCTTT
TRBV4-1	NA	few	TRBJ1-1	CASSRSPGSDTEAFF	TGCGCCAGCAGTCGTTCGCCGGGGTCGGACACTGAAGCTTTCTTT
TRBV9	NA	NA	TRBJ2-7	CASSVGGQNYEQYF	TGTGCCAGCAGCGTAGGGGGACAAAACTACGAGCAGTACTTC
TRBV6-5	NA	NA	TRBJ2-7	CASSYSVTGFYEQYF	TGTGCCAGCAGTTACTCGGTTACGGGATTCTACGAGCAGTACTTC
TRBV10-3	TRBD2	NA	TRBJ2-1	CAIWASGEDNEQFF	TGTGCCATCTGGGCTAGCGGAGAGGACAATGAGCAGTTCTTC
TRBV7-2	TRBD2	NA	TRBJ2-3	CASSLGGLAGDTQYF	TGTGCCAGCAGCCTCGGAGGACTAGCGGGCGATACGCAGTATTTT
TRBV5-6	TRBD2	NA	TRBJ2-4	CASNRWREAFQRAKNIQYF	TGTGCCAGCAACCGATGGCGGGAGGCCTTTCAAAGGGCCAAAAACATTCAGTACTTC
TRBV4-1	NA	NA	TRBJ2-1	CASSQAPGTRDPRATDEQFF	TGCGCCAGCAGCCAGGCTCCCGGGACAAGGGACCCACGGGCAACCGATGAGCAGTTCTTC
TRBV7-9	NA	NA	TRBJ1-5	CASSLAGGVGQPQHF	TGTGCCAGCAGCTTAGCGGGGGGAGTGGGTCAGCCCCAGCATTTT
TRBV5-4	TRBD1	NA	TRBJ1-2	CASSGQGHGYTF	TGTGCCAGCAGCGGACAGGGGCACGGCTACACCTTC
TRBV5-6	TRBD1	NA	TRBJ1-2	CASGQGPNYGYTF	TGTGCCAGCGGACAGGGCCCTAACTATGGCTACACCTTC